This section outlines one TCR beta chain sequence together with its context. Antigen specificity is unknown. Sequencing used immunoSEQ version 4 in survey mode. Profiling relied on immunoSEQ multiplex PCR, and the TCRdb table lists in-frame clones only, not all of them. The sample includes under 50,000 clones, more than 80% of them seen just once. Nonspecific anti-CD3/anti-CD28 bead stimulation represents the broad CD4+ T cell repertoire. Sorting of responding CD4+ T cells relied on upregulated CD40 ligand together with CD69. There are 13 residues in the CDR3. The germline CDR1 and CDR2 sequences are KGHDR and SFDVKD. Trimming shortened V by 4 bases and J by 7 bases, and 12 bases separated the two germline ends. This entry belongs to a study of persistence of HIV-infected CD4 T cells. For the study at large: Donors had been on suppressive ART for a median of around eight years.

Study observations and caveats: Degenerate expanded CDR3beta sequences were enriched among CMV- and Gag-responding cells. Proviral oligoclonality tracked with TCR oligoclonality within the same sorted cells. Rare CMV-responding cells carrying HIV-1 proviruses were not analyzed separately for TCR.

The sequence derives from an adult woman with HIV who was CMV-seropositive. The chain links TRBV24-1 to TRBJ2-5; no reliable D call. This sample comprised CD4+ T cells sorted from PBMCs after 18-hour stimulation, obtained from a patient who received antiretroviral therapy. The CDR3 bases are TGTGCCACCAGTGACCATGGACCTGGGACCCAGTACTTC. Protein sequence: CATSDHGPGTQYF.